Listed below are T cell receptor beta chains from one sample, sequenced in a study of blood T cell repertoires in COVID-19. TCRdb's table, derived via immunoSEQ multiplex PCR, lists solely in-frame clones and lacks some. The data show about 160,000 clones, with roughly 81% seen just once and under 6.5% held by the top ten. The material sequenced was peripheral blood. The receptors derive from a woman between 45 and 65 years old with COVID-19, enrolled during active disease. The conserved cysteine and the conserved F or W are not part of the CDR3 here. The order of the fields is CDR3 protein, V gene, CDR3 length, J gene.

SVERGPAYEQY TRBV29-1 11 TRBJ2-7
ASSMRGTEAF TRBV19 10 TRBJ1-1
AIREDRGSSNQPQH TRBV10-3 14 TRBJ1-5
AISESRGNTGELF TRBV10-3 13 TRBJ2-2
ASSPTGYQEQY TRBV4-1 11 TRBJ2-7
ASSESASQETQY TRBV10-1 12 TRBJ2-5
ASSSSRDRGQLNYGYT TRBV28 16 TRBJ1-2
ASSQRQGLSDEKLF TRBV4-1 14 TRBJ1-4
ASSHSGTESYEQY TRBV6-5 13 TRBJ2-7
ASSEAVFVAGRNTEAF TRBV6-1 16 TRBJ1-1
ASQDYPGSTIY TRBV5-1 11 TRBJ1-3
ASSLYQDRVEQY TRBV7-8 12 TRBJ2-7
ASSQDFARTAKNIQY TRBV4-2 15 TRBJ2-4
ASSLQGYGETQY TRBV7-3 12 TRBJ2-5
ASRGDNYGYT TRBV12-3/TRBV12-4 10 TRBJ1-2
ASSPEGQPNTEAF TRBV18 13 TRBJ1-1
ASSLRRGGGQNEQF TRBV7-2 14 TRBJ2-1
ASSVLAFEQF TRBV2 10 TRBJ2-1
ASSQPGTGNEKLF TRBV4-1 13 TRBJ1-4
ASSFYTSSSYEQY TRBV27 13 TRBJ2-7
ASSYGGSNQPQH TRBV27 12 TRBJ1-5
ASSQGATWTANTGELF TRBV4-2 16 TRBJ2-2
ASSQGGSPLH TRBV4-2 10 TRBJ1-6
ASSFGTGVNYGYT TRBV5-1 13 TRBJ1-2
AGVDREGNQPQH TRBV19 12 TRBJ1-5
ATSGGVQGKETQY TRBV15 13 TRBJ2-5
SQLQGYSNEQF TRBV29-1 11 TRBJ2-1
ASSPGTGTHGYT TRBV6-5 12 TRBJ1-2
ASSVNGQLAYEQY TRBV7-3 13 TRBJ2-7
ASSQEGPDRGYT TRBV4-2 12 TRBJ1-2
ASSSFPLDGELF TRBV6-5 12 TRBJ2-2
ASSSRGYIQY TRBV27 10 TRBJ2-4
ASTRDKYTGELF TRBV2 12 TRBJ2-2
ATRTGGVNTEAF TRBV10-3 12 TRBJ1-1
ASSLQGIRQENYGYT TRBV27 15 TRBJ1-2
AISSDYNEQF TRBV10-3 10 TRBJ2-1
ASSESLAGGPGDTQY TRBV6-4 15 TRBJ2-3